This T cell receptor (beta chain) was recorded in a study of cytomegalovirus exposure and HLA in healthy donors. Amplification used 60 Vbeta primers and 13 Jbeta primers. The assay was immunoSEQ multiplex PCR, and TCRdb's table has in-frame clones only and misses some. Found here are under 150,000 clones, 65% to 85% of them singletons; the top ten hold around 2.6%. Per the germline V gene, CDR1 is MNHNY and CDR2 is SVGAGI (reference sequence). CDR3 length: 14 residues. Worth noting for this clone: No antigen is known for it.

Study-wide points: Three of the chains that were CMV-associated were confirmed in vitro to be specific for CMV antigens. Earlier results showed most TCR beta V segments being productive about 87% or about 30% of the time.

What was sequenced was PBMCs. The rearrangement uses TRBV6-6 and TRBJ2-5; the D is unclear. Gene TRBJ2-7 matches the end of the DNA better, so the J call may be wrong. This clonotype originated in a male donor in good health and CMV-seronegative. The CDR3 protein is CAVVAASSRNEQYF. In DNA form, the CDR3 reads TGTGCCGTCGTGGCGGCGTCCTCCCGTAACGAGCAGTACTTC.